The 6 T cell receptor beta chains below were found in one sample sequenced in a study of monozygotic twins with inflammatory bowel disease. TCRdb re-called the 5' RACE reads, yielding one record per CDR3 amino acid sequence without DNA. Its table lists 150,000 to 200,000 distinct CDR3 sequences. Sequenced sample: blood. These receptor sequences come from a human donor with ulcerative colitis or Crohn's disease, or a healthy co-twin of an affected twin (not recorded which).

J is TRBJ2-2 and V is TRBV20-1; TCRdb proposes TRBD1, but this gene call is untestable without DNA. The CDR3 is 13 residues long. Germline assignment: CDR1 DFQATT and CDR2 SNEGSKA (reference sequence). This CDR3 is CSASGPGPGELFF.

The V call is TRBV7-8, the J call TRBJ1-4. The CDR3 extends over 17 amino acids. The V gene's germline CDR1 is SGHVS and CDR2 FQNEAQ. The CDR3 spells CASSIRHLRATNEKLFF.

The chain combines TRBV7-2 with TRBJ1-6. Germline CDR1 SGHTA, CDR2 FQGNSA. The length of the CDR3 is 15 residues. CDR3 region: CASSPERLFNSPLHF.

The V gene is TRBV7-3, the J gene TRBJ2-3; TCRdb's D call of TRBD2 is untestable without DNA. The CDR3 spans 15 residues. Germline V gene sequence: CDR1 SGHTA, CDR2 FQGTGA. The chain's CDR3 is CASSSRLAGTDTQYF.

V is TRBV5-1 and J is TRBJ2-3; TCRdb returns TRBD2, unconfirmable since there is no DNA. Germline loops: CDR1 SGHRS, CDR2 YFSETQ. The CDR3 is 16 residues long. CDR3 residues: CASSIVTSGSTDTQYF.

The chain carries TRBV10-3 and TRBJ2-7; checking the TCRdb D call of TRBD2 is not possible without DNA. The CDR3 length is 12 residues. CDR1 is ENHRY and CDR2 is SYGVKD in the germline V gene. This CDR3 reads CATRTSENEQYF.